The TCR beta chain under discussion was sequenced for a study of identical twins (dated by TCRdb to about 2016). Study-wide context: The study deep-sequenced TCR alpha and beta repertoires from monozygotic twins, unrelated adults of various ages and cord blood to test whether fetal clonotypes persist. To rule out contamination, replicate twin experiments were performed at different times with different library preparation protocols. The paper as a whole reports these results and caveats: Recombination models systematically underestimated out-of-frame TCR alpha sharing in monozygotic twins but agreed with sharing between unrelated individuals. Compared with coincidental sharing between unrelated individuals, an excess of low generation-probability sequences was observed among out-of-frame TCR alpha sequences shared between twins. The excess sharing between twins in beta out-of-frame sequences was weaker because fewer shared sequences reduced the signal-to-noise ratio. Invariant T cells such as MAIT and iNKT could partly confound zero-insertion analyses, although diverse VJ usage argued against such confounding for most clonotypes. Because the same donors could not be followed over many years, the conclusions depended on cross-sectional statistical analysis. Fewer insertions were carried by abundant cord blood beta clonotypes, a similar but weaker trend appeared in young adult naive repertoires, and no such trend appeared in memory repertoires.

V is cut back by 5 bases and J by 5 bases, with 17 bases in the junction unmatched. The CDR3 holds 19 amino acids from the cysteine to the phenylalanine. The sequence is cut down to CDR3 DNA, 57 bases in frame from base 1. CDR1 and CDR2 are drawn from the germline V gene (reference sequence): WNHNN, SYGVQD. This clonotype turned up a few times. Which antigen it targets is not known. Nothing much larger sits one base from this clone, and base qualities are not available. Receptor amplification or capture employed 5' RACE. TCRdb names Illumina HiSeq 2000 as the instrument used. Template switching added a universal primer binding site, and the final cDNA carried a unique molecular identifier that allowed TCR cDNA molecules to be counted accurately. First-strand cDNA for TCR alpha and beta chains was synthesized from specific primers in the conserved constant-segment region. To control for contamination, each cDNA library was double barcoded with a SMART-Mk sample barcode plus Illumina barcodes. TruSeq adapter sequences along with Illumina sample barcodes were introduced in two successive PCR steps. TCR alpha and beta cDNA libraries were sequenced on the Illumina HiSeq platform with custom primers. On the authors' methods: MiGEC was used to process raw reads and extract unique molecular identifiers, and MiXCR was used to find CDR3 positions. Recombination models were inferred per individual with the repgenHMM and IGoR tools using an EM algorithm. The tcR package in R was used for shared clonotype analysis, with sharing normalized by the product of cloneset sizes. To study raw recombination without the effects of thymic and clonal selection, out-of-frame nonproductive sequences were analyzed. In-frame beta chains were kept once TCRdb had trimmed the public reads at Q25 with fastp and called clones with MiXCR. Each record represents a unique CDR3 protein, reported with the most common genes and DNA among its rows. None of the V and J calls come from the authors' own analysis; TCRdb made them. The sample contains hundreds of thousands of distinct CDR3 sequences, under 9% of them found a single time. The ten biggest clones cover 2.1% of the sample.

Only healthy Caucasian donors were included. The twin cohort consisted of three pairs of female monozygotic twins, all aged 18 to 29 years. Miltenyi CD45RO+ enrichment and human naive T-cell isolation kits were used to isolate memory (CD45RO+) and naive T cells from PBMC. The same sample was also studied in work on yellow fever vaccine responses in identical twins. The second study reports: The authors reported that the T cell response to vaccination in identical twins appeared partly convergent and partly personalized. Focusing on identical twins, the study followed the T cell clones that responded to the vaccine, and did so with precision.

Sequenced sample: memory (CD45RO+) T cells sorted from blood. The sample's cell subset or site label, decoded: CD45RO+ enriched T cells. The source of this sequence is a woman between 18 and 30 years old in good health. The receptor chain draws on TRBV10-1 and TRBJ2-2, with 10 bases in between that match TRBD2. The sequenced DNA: TGCGCCAGCAGTTTGGGTAGCGGTACTAGCGGGGTGAGGACCGGGGAGCTGTTTTTT. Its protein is CASSLGSGTSGVRTGELFF.